This T cell receptor beta chain was observed in a study of PD-1 blockade in mismatch repair-deficient tumors. Across the study: Patients had about a dozen mismatch repair-deficient cancer types, all previously treated and progressing.

Germline CDR1 reads SGHTA; CDR2 reads FQGNSA. This CDR3 has 13 residues. With 3 bases removed from V and 5 bases from J, the gap between germline ends came to 10 bases. Mismatch repair deficiency was confirmed in all patients, by PCR or immunohistochemistry. A few pembrolizumab responders had their TCRs sequenced. A word on this clone: Its cognate antigen is unknown.

Profiling relied on immunoSEQ multiplex PCR, and the TCRdb table lists in-frame clones only, not all of them. The table shows about 19,000 clones, with over 70% occurring only once. Findings and limits, study-wide: Tumor-resident clones, often undetectable pretreatment in blood, expanded then contracted after pembrolizumab.

This receptor was taken from an adult with mismatch repair-deficient cancer. This sequence joins TRBV7-2 and TRBJ2-5; tentative D call: TRBD1 (6 bases). The sequencing here drew on PBMCs, taken 52 weeks after starting pembrolizumab. The CDR3 bases are TGTGCCAGCAGCTTCAGACAGGTGGAGACCCAGTACTTC. This translates into CASSFRQVETQYF.